This T cell receptor beta chain was sequenced in a study of T-cell reconstitution after alpha-beta-depleted transplantation in children. Many counts were recorded for this clonotype. CDR1 and CDR2 from the germline V gene are DFQATT and SNEGSKA (reference sequence). The V and J ends lost 2 bases and 0 bases respectively, with 16 bases between them. The CDR3 length is 16 residues. Unique molecular identifiers were used in preparing the TCRbeta library. MiXCR, applied by TCRdb to the PCR reads, yields one record per CDR3 protein. The data contain around 600,000 distinct CDR3 sequences, roughly 17% of them singletons.

This sequence originates from a human donor who donated a stem cell graft to a child with acute myeloid leukemia. The rearrangement uses TRBV20-1 and TRBJ1-1; D call uncertain. Material: PBMCs from the stem cell graft donor, obtained from the stem cell graft. The DNA of the CDR3 is TGCAGTGCTAGACCTTTGGGCGCGCCCTTGAACACTGAAGCTTTCTTT. Its translation: CSARPLGAPLNTEAFF.